This T cell receptor beta chain stems from a study of long-term antiretroviral therapy in people with HIV. Survey-level immunoSEQ v3.0 assays were run. Here immunoSEQ multiplex PCR was the method, and the copy in TCRdb shows in-frame clones only, minus some. The sample consists of some 20,000 clones, 80% to 90% of them appearing once. Points on this clone: Antigen specificity is unknown.

General observations from the study: When set beside controls, HIV repertoires had CDR3 length ranges that were narrower. Pre-ART expanded TRB clones stayed dominant throughout, though often decreasing after ART.

The source is a middle-aged man with HIV. Specimen: unsorted PBMCs, collected 4.2 years after starting antiretroviral therapy.

The CDR3 DNA sequence: TGTGCCAGCAGCGCCGATGCGGGAGGGATCTATGGCTACACCTTC. Protein product: CASSADAGGIYGYTF. J is TRBJ1-2 and V is TRBV7-3; D gene unclear. The V and J ends lost 5 bases and 4 bases respectively, with 17 bases between them. CDR3 length equals 15 residues. Germline CDR1 SGHTA, CDR2 FQGTGA.